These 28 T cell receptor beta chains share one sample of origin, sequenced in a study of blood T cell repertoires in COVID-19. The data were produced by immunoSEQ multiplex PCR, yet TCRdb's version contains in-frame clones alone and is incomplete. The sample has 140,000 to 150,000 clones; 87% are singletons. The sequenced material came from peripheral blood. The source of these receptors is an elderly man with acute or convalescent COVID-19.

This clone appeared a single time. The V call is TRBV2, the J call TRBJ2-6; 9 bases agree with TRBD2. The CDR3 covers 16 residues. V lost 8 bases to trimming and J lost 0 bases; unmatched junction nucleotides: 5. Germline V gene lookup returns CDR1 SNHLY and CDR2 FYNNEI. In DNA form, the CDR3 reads TGTGCCAGCTGCGCGGGGGGGCACTCTGGGGCCAACGTCCTGACTTTC. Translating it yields CASCAGGHSGANVLTF.

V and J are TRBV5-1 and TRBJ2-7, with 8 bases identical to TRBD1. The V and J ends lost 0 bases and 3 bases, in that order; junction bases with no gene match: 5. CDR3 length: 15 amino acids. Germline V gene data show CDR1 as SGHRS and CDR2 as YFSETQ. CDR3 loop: CASSLEGQGGYEQYF. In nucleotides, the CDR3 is TGCGCCAGCAGCTTGGAAGGACAGGGCGGCTACGAGCAGTACTTC.

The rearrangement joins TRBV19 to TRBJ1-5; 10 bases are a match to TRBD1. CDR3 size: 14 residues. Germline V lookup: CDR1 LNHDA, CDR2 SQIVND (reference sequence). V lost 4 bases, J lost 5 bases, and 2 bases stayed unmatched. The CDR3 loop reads CASSKGQGYQPQHF. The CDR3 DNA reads TGTGCCAGTAGTAAGGGACAGGGGTATCAGCCCCAGCATTTT.

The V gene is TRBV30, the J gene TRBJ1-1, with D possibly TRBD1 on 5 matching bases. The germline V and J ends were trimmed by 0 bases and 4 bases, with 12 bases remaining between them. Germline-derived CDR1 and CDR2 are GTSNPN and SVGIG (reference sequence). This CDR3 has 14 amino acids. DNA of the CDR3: TGTGCCTGGAGTGTACTGGGGGGAAGCACTGAAGCTTTCTTT. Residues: CAWSVLGGSTEAFF. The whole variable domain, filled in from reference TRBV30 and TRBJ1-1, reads SQTIHQWPATLVQPVGSPLSLECTVEGTSNPNLYWYRQAAGRGLQLLFYSVGIGQISSEVPQNLSASRPQDRQFILSSKKLLLSDSGFYLCAWSVLGGSTEAFFGQGTRLTVV.

The CDR3 DNA reads TGTGCCAGCAGCTCCCAAGCGACTAGTACCTACGAGCAGTACTTC. Translated: CASSSQATSTYEQYF. This rearrangement joins TRBV5-4 to TRBJ2-7; D possibly corresponds to TRBD2 (6 bases). Germline CDR1 reads SGHNT; CDR2 reads YYREEE (reference sequence). The V end lost 3 bases, the J end lost 2 bases, and 15 bases lay between the germline ends. There are 15 residues in the CDR3.

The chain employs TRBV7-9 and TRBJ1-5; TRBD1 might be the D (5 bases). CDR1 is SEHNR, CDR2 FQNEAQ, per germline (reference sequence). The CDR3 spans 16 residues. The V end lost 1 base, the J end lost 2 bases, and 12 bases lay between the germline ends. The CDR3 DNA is TGTGCCAGCAGCTTAGATGGCAGGGCGGGCAATCAGCCCCAGCATTTT. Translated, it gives CASSLDGRAGNQPQHF.

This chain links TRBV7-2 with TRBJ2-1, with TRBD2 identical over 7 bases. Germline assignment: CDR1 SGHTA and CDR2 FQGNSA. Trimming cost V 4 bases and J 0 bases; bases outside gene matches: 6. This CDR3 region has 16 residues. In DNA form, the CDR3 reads TGTGCCAGCAGCTGGGGACTAAGCGACTCCTACAATGAGCAGTTCTTC. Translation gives CASSWGLSDSYNEQFF.

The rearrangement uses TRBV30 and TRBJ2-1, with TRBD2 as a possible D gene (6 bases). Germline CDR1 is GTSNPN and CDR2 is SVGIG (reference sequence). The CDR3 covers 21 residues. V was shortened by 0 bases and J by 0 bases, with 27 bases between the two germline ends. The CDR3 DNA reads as TGTGCCTGGAGTGTACGCCGGAGCGGGCTTATTACGAGCGGCTCCTACAATGAGCAGTTCTTC. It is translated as CAWSVRRSGLITSGSYNEQFF. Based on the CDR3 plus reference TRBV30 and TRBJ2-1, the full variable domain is SQTIHQWPATLVQPVGSPLSLECTVEGTSNPNLYWYRQAAGRGLQLLFYSVGIGQISSEVPQNLSASRPQDRQFILSSKKLLLSDSGFYLCAWSVRRSGLITSGSYNEQFFGPGTRLTVL.

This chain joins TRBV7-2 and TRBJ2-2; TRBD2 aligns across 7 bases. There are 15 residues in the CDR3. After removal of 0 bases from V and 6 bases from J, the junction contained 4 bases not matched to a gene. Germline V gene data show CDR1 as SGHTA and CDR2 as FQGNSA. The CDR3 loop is CASSLAPGGAGELFF. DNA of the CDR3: TGTGCCAGCAGCTTAGCACCTGGGGGGGCCGGGGAGCTGTTTTTT. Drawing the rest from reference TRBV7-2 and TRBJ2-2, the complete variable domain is GAGVSQSPSNKVTEKGKDVELRCDPISGHTALYWYRQSLGQGLEFLIYFQGNSAPDKSGLPSDRFSAERTGGSVSTLTIQRTQQEDSAVYLCASSLAPGGAGELFFGEGSRLTVL.

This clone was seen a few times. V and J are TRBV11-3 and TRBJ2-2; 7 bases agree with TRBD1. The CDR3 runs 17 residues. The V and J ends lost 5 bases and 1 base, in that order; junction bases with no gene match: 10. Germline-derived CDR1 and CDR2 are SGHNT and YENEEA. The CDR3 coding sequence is TGTGCCAGCAGCCCACCGACAGGGTTAGTGAACACCGGGGAGCTGTTTTTT. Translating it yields CASSPPTGLVNTGELFF. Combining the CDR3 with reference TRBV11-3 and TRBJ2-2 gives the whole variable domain EAGVVQSPRYKIIEKKQPVAFWCNPISGHNTLYWYLQNLGQGPELLIRYENEEAVDDSQLPKDRFSAERLKGVDSTLKIQPAELGDSAVYLCASSPPTGLVNTGELFFGEGSRLTVL.

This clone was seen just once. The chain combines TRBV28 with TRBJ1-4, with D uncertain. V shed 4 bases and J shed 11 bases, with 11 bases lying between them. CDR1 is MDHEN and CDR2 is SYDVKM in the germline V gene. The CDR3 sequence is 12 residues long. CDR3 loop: CASSSPTEKLFF. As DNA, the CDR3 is TGTGCCAGCAGTTCCCCGACTGAGAAACTGTTTTTT.

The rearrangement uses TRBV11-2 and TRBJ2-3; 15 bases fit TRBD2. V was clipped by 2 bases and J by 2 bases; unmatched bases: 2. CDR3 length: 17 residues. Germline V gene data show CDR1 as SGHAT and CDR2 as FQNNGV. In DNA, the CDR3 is TGTGCCAGCAGCTTATGGACTAGCGGGGGGGTCACAGATACGCAGTATTTT. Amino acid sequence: CASSLWTSGGVTDTQYF.

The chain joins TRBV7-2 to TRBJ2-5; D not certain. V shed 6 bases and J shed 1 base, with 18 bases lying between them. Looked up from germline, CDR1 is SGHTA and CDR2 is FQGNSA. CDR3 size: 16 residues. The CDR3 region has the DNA TGTGCCAGCAGTTCCGTGGCGGCTAGAGGCCAAGAGACCCAGTACTTC. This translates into CASSSVAARGQETQYF.

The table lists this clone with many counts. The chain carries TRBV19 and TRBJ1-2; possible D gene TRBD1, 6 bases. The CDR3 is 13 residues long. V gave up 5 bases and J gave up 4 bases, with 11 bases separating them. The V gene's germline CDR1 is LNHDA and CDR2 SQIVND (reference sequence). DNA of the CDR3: TGTGCCAGTAGTCCGCGGGGGGCCTATGGCTACACCTTC. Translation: CASSPRGAYGYTF.

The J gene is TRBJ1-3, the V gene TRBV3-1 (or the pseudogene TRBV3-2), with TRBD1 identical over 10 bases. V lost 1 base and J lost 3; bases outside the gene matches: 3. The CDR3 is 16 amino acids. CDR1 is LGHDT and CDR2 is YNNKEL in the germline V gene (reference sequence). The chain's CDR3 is CASSQVGTGVGNTIYF. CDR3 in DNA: TGTGCCAGCAGCCAAGTTGGGACAGGGGTTGGAAACACCATATATTTT.

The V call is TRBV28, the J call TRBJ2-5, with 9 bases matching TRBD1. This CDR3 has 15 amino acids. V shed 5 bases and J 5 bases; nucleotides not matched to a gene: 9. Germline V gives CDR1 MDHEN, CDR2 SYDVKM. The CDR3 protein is CASSPNRGLGETQYF. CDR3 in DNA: TGTGCCAGCAGTCCAAACAGGGGGCTGGGGGAGACCCAGTACTTC. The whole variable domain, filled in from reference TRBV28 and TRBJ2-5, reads DVKVTQSSRYLVKRTGEKVFLECVQDMDHENMFWYRQDPGLGLRLIYFSYDVKMKEKGDIPEGYSVSREKKERFSLILESASTNQTSMYLCASSPNRGLGETQYFGPGTRLLVL.

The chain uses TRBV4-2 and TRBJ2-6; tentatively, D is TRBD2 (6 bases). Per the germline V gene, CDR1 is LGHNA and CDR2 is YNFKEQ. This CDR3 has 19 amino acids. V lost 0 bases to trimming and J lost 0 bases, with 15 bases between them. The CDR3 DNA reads TGTGCCAGCAGCCAAGATACGGGGGAGTCCTCCTCTGGGGCCAACGTCCTGACTTTC. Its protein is CASSQDTGESSSGANVLTF.

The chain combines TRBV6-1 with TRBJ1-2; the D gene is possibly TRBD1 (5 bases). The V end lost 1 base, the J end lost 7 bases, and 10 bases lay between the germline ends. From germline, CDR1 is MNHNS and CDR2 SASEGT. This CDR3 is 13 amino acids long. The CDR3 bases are TGTGCCAGCAGTGAAGGGGGCGAGTTTGGCTACACCTTC. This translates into CASSEGGEFGYTF.

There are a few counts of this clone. The CDR3 region is CASKFTGALQPQHF. CDR3 nucleotide sequence: TGTGCCAGCAAGTTCACAGGGGCCCTTCAGCCCCAGCATTTT. The chain is built from TRBV27 and TRBJ1-5; 7 nucleotides match TRBD1. In germline, CDR1 is MNHEY, CDR2 SMNVEV (reference sequence). The CDR3 is 14 residues long. V gave up 7 bases and J gave up 6 bases; unmatched junction bases: 9.

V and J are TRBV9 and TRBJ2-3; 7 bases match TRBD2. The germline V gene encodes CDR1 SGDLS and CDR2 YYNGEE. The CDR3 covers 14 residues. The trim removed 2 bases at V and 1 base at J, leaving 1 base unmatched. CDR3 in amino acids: CASSVSGRTDTQYF. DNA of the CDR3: TGTGCCAGCAGCGTTAGCGGGCGCACAGATACGCAGTATTTT.

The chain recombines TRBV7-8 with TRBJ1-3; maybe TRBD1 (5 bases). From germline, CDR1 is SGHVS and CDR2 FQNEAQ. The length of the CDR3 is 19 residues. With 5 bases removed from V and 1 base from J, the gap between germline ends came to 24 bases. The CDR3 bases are TGTGCCAGCAGCCCTAGGGACTTCCCCGTGGGATTTTCTGGAAACACCATATATTTT. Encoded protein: CASSPRDFPVGFSGNTIYF.

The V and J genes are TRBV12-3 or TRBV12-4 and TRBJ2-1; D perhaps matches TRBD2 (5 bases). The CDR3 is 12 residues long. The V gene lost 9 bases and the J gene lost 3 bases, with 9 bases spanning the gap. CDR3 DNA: TGTGCCAGTGGCCGGGACTACAATGAGCAGTTCTTC. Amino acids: CASGRDYNEQFF.

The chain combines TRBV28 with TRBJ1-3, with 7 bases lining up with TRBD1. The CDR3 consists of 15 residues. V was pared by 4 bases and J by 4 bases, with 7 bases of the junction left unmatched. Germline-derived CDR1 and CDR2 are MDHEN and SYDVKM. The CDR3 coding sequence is TGTGCCAGCAGTTCCGGGACAGTTACAGGAAACACCATATATTTT. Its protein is CASSSGTVTGNTIYF.

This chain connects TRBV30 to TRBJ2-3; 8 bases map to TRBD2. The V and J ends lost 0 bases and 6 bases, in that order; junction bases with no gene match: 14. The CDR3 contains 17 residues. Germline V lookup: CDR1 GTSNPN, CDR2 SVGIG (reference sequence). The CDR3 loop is CAWSVRGLVAGFDTQYF. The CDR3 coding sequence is TGTGCCTGGAGTGTAAGGGGTTTGGTAGCGGGGTTCGATACGCAGTATTTT.

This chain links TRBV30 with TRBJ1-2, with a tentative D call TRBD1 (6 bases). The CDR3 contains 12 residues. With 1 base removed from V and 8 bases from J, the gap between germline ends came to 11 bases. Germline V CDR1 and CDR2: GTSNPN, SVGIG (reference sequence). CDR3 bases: TGTGCCTGGAGTGCCACAGGGTACGGCTACACCTTC. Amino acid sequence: CAWSATGYGYTF.

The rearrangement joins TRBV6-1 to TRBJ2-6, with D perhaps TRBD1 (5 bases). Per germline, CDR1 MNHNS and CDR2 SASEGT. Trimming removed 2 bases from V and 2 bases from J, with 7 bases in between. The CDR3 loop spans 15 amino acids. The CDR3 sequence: CASSEWGAGANVLTF. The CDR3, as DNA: TGTGCCAGCAGTGAATGGGGCGCTGGGGCCAACGTCCTGACTTTC.

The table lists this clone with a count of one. The CDR3 spells CSVQAGNTEAFF. In DNA, the CDR3 is TGCAGCGTTCAAGCGGGAAACACTGAAGCTTTCTTT. This chain connects TRBV29-1 to TRBJ1-1; D unresolved. This CDR3 contains 12 residues. The germline gives CDR1 SQVTM, CDR2 ANQGSEA. V gave up 5 bases and J gave up 2 bases, with 9 bases separating them.

The CDR3 here is CASSKNTGTVQETQYF. DNA for the CDR3: TGCGCCAGCAGCAAAAATACCGGGACAGTGCAAGAGACCCAGTACTTC. This rearrangement joins TRBV5-1 to TRBJ2-5; 7 bases are shared with TRBD1. The CDR3 covers 16 residues. Germline V gives CDR1 SGHRS, CDR2 YFSETQ. V shed 4 bases, J shed 2 bases, and the junction held 11 bases outside the gene matches.